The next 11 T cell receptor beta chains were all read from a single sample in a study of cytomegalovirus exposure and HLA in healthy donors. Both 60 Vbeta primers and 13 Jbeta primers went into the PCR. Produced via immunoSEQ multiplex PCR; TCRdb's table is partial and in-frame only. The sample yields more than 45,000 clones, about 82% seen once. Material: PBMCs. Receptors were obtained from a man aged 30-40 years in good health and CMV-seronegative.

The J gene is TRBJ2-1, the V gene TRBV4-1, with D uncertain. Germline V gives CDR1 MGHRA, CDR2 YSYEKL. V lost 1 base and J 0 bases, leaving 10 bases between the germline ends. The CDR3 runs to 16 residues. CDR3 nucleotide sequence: TGCGCCAGCAGCCAAGGGCCCGTAAGCTCCTACAATGAGCAGTTCTTC. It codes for CASSQGPVSSYNEQFF.

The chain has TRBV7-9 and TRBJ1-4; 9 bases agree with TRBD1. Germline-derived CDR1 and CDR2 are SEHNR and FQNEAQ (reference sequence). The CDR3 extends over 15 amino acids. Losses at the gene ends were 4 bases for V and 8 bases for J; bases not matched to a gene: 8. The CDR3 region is CASSSDRGFREKLFF. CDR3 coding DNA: TGTGCCAGCAGCTCAGACAGGGGGTTTCGGGAAAAACTGTTTTTT.

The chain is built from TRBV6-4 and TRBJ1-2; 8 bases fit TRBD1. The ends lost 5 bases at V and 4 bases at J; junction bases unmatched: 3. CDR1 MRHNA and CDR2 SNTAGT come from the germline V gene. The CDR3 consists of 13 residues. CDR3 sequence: CASSPTGGYGYTF. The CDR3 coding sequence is TGTGCCAGCAGTCCTACAGGGGGCTATGGCTACACCTTC.

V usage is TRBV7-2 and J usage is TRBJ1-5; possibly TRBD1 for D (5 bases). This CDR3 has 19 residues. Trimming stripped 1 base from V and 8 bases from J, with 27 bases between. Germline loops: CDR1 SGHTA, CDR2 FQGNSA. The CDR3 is CASSLGQRQMIWKREPQHF. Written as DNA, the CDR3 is TGTGCCAGCAGCTTAGGTCAACGACAGATGATCTGGAAAAGGGAGCCCCAGCATTTT.

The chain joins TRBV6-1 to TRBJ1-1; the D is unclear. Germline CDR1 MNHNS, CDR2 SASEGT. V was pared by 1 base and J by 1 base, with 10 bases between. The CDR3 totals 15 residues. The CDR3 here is CASSEGLRKNTEAFF. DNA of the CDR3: TGTGCCAGCAGTGAAGGTTTGAGAAAGAACACTGAAGCTTTCTTT.

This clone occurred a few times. The CDR3 here is CASRPSRVRETQYF. CDR3 DNA sequence: TGTGCCAGCAGACCATCCAGGGTCCGGGAGACCCAGTACTTC. V usage is TRBV28 and J usage is TRBJ2-5; D perhaps matches TRBD1 (5 bases). The V gene's germline CDR1 is MDHEN and CDR2 SYDVKM. V was cut by 6 bases and J by 5 bases, with 16 bases left in between. The CDR3 covers 14 residues.

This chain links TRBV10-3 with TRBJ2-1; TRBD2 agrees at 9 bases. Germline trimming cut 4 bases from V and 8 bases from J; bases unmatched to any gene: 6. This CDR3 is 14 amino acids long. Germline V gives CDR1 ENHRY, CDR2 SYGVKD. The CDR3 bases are TGTGCCATCAGTGCTAGCGGGACCCCCTATGAGCAGTTCTTC. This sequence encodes CAISASGTPYEQFF.

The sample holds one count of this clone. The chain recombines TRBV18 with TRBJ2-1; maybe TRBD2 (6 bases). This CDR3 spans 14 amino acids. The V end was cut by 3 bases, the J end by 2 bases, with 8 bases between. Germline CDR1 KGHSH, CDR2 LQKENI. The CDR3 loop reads CASSPGLPYNEQFF. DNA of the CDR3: TGTGCCAGCTCACCGGGACTCCCCTACAATGAGCAGTTCTTC.

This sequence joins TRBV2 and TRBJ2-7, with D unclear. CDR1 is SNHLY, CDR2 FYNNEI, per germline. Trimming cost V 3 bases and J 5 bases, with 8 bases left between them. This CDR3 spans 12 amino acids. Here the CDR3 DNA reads TGTGCCAGCAGTGAGTATCTCGACGAGCAGTACTTC. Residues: CASSEYLDEQYF.

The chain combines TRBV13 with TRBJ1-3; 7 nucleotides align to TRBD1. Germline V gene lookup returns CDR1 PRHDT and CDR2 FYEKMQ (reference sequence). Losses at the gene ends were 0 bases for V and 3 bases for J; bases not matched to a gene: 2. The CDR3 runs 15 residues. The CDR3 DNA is TGTGCCAGCAGCTTAGGGGACAGGCTTGGAAACACCATATATTTT. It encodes CASSLGDRLGNTIYF.

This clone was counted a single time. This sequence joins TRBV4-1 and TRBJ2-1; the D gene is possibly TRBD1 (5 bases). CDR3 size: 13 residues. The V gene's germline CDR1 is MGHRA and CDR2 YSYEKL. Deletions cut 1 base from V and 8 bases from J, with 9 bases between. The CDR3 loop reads CASSQGWGDEQFF. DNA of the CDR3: TGCGCCAGCAGCCAAGGATGGGGCGATGAGCAGTTCTTC.